Listed below are T cell receptor beta chains from one sample, sequenced in a study of cytomegalovirus exposure and HLA in healthy donors. Some clones are missing from TCRdb's copy, which holds only in-frame ones; the method was immunoSEQ multiplex PCR. The sample has 250,000 or so clones; approximately 87% are singletons. Input material: PBMCs. The receptors here all came from a young man in good health and CMV-seronegative. The CDR3 runs from the conserved cysteine through the conserved F or W. A D gene is named only where the DNA matches it firmly. Not every row has a clone size; where given, it reads once, few, many or a size class.

DNA	CDR3	D	V	J	size
TGCGCCAGCAGCCAAGATCATCAGGGTAAGGTTTCGAGAGCTTTCTTT	CASSQDHQGKVSRAFF	-	TRBV4-3	TRBJ1-1	-
TGTGCCAGCAGTGCCCTGTATAGCAATCAGCCCCAGCATTTT	CASSALYSNQPQHF	-	TRBV2	TRBJ1-5	-
TGTGCCAGCAGTTTTTCAGGTCGCAATGAGCAGTTCTTC	CASSFSGRNEQFF	-	TRBV27	TRBJ2-1	-
TGTGCCAGCACAGATCTAGCGGGAGGGCCGAAAACCTACAATGAGCAGTTCTTC	CASTDLAGGPKTYNEQFF	TRBD2	TRBV28	TRBJ2-1	-
TGTGCCAGCAGTTTCTTGCTAGGGGGCGGCGGGGAGCTGTTTTTT	CASSFLLGGGGELFF	TRBD1	TRBV27	TRBJ2-2	-
TGTGCCAGCAGTTTTCTAGCGGGGGGGCCGGACGAGCAGTACTTC	CASSFLAGGPDEQYF	TRBD2	TRBV28	TRBJ2-7	-
TGCGCCAGCAGCTTGGCCGGGGGAGCCCAGCATTTT	CASSLAGGAQHF	-	TRBV5-1	TRBJ1-5	-
TGTGCCACCAGCTCCCCGTATCGGGGACAGGGCAACCCCCAGCATTTT	CATSSPYRGQGNPQHF	TRBD1	TRBV15	TRBJ1-5	-
TGTGCCAGCACCCTAGACGGTGGCATCGGGGCGGGAGTCTACGAGCAGTACTTC	CASTLDGGIGAGVYEQYF	TRBD2	TRBV5-6	TRBJ2-7	-
TGCGCCAGCAGCACAGATAGCGGGGTGAACACCGGGGAGCTGTTTTTT	CASSTDSGVNTGELFF	TRBD2	TRBV5-1	TRBJ2-2	-
TGCGCCAGCAGCCAAAGACGAGCCGGGGGCAATGAGCAGTTCTTC	CASSQRRAGGNEQFF	-	TRBV4-3	TRBJ2-1	-
TGTGCCAGCAGTCTAAGAGGACAGGGGCCGCACGAGCAGTACTTC	CASSLRGQGPHEQYF	TRBD1	TRBV27	TRBJ2-7	-
TGCGCCACCTCTCCTTTTCCCGGGACAGGGACCTCCTACAATGAGCAGTTCTTC	CATSPFPGTGTSYNEQFF	TRBD1	TRBV4-1	TRBJ2-1	-
TGTGCCAGCAATCATGCCAGGGGCGATACGCAGTATTTT	CASNHARGDTQYF	-	TRBV27	TRBJ2-3	-
TGTGCCAGCAGCTTAACCGGGAGAGTGGAGACCCAGTACTTC	CASSLTGRVETQYF	-	TRBV7-3	TRBJ2-5	-
TGTGCCAGCAGTGCTTCTTTCTACACCGGGGAGCTGTTTTTT	CASSASFYTGELFF	-	TRBV6-4	TRBJ2-2	-
TGTGCCAGCAGCTTTGATCAGGGCCACACTGAAGCTTTCTTT	CASSFDQGHTEAFF	-	TRBV7-2	TRBJ1-1	once
TGTGCCAGCAGTTTATTAGGAGGGGATTACAATGAGCAGTTCTTC	CASSLLGGDYNEQFF	-	TRBV28	TRBJ2-1	-
TGCGCCAGCAGCCAAGTAGGGACTCCCACAGATACGCAGTATTTT	CASSQVGTPTDTQYF	-	TRBV4-1	TRBJ2-3	-
TGTGCCAGCAGCTTCAGGGGAAGTGGCACTGAAGCTTTCTTT	CASSFRGSGTEAFF	-	TRBV5-4	TRBJ1-1	-
TGTGCCAGCAGCTTAGGCCAGGGGGCATCATGGCCCCAGCATTTT	CASSLGQGASWPQHF	TRBD1	TRBV7-9	TRBJ1-5	-
TGTGCCAGCAGATTAACAGGGAGCACTGAAGCTTTCTTT	CASRLTGSTEAFF	-	TRBV5-4	TRBJ1-1	few
TGTGCCAGCCGTATTCCTCGGGGGTTCAAACAAGAGACCCAGTACTTC	CASRIPRGFKQETQYF	-	TRBV2	TRBJ2-5	-
TGTGCCAGCAGTCGCAGCGGGGGGGGCCAGCCCCAGCATTTT	CASSRSGGGQPQHF	-	TRBV11-2	TRBJ1-5	-
TGTGCCAGCAGTTTCCACGGGAGCGGCACCGGGGAGCTGTTTTTT	CASSFHGSGTGELFF	-	TRBV28	TRBJ2-2	-
TGTGCCAGCAGGGGACAGGGGAATGAAAAACTGTTTTTT	CASRGQGNEKLFF	TRBD1	TRBV2	TRBJ1-4	once
TGTGCCAGCAGCTTAGGGGACACAGGGGGTGCGGAAGCTTTCTTT	CASSLGDTGGAEAFF	TRBD1	TRBV11-2	TRBJ1-1	-
TGTGCCAGCAATCAGGGCAGGGGAACAGATACGCAGTATTTT	CASNQGRGTDTQYF	-	TRBV28	TRBJ2-3	-
TGCGCCAGCAGCTTGGACGGGGATTCCTACAATGAGCAGTTCTTC	CASSLDGDSYNEQFF	-	TRBV5-1	TRBJ2-1	-
TGTGCCTTGGGGAGCGGCCCCGAAAAACTGTTTTTT	CALGSGPEKLFF	-	TRBV7-9	TRBJ1-4	few
TGTGCCAGTAGCTTAGGGGGCTTTAGCACTGAAGCTTTCTTT	CASSLGGFSTEAFF	TRBD1	TRBV6-6	TRBJ1-1	-
TGTGCCAGCAGCTCCCGGGCTGGAAACACCATATATTTT	CASSSRAGNTIYF	-	TRBV7-9	TRBJ1-3	-
TGCGCCAGCAGCTTGGCACAGGGGAACGAGCAGTACTTC	CASSLAQGNEQYF	TRBD1	TRBV5-1	TRBJ2-7	-
TGTGCCAGCAGCCCCCCGACTAGCGGACCCCCCTACGAGCAGTACTTC	CASSPPTSGPPYEQYF	TRBD2	TRBV7-2	TRBJ2-7	once
TGTGCCAGCAGCTTGGGGCCCTACGAGGAGAGCTCCTACAATGAGCAGTTCTTC	CASSLGPYEESSYNEQFF	-	TRBV5-4	TRBJ2-1	-
TGTGCCAGCAAAGGGCAGGGCGCGTCTTCGGAAAAACTGTTTTTT	CASKGQGASSEKLFF	-	TRBV28	TRBJ1-4	-
TGTGCCTGGAGTGTACGTCCAGGGTTAGATGAAAAACTGTTTTTT	CAWSVRPGLDEKLFF	-	TRBV30	TRBJ1-4	-
TGTGCCAGCAGCCAAGATTTGGTCGCAGGGGATGGCTACACCTTC	CASSQDLVAGDGYTF	-	TRBV4-2	TRBJ1-2	-
TGTGCCAGCAGCCCAAGGACTATCTCTGGGGCCAACGTCCTGACTTTC	CASSPRTISGANVLTF	-	TRBV7-2	TRBJ2-6	few
TGCGCCAGCAGCCAAGATATTTGGCATAGTCCAGGATATTTCTCCCTCCACTTT	CASSQDIWHSPGYFSLHF	-	TRBV4-3	TRBJ1-6	-
TGTGCCAGCAGCTTCACGGGGAGCTCCTACGAGCAGTACTTC	CASSFTGSSYEQYF	-	TRBV7-2	TRBJ2-7	-
TGTGCCAGCAACCCAGCGGGAGTGGCCGGGGAGCTGTTTTTT	CASNPAGVAGELFF	TRBD2	TRBV9	TRBJ2-2	-
TGTGCCAGCAGTTTAGGGCAAGTGGGTGGCTACACCTTC	CASSLGQVGGYTF	-	TRBV28	TRBJ1-2	-
TGTGCCAGCAGCTTAGGAACAGGGACAAACGAGCAGTACTTC	CASSLGTGTNEQYF	-	TRBV7-3	TRBJ2-7	few
TGTGCCAGCTCAGGACAGGGGGCTGGAAACACCATATATTTT	CASSGQGAGNTIYF	TRBD1	TRBV18	TRBJ1-3	few
TGTGCCAGCAGTTTTGGCTGGGACAAGACTAACACTGAAGCTTTCTTT	CASSFGWDKTNTEAFF	-	TRBV6-5	TRBJ1-1	-
TGCGCCAGCAGCTTGGATGCGGGGGTACCCGGGGAGCTGTTTTTT	CASSLDAGVPGELFF	TRBD2	TRBV5-1	TRBJ2-2	-
TGTGCCAGCAGTCCCCTACAGGGAACAATATCCTATGGCTACACCTTC	CASSPLQGTISYGYTF	-	TRBV27	TRBJ1-2	-
TGTGCCAGCAGCCCATCAATCGGAAGGGGCACTGAAGCTTTCTTT	CASSPSIGRGTEAFF	-	TRBV28	TRBJ1-1	-
TGCGCCAGCAGCTTGGAGTATTTTGGGGGCCATGAGCAGTTCTTC	CASSLEYFGGHEQFF	-	TRBV5-1	TRBJ2-1	-
TGTGCCAGCAGCCAAGAGCGGGCAGACTACGAGCAGTACTTC	CASSQERADYEQYF	-	TRBV21-1	TRBJ2-7	-
TGTGCCAGTAGTAACCCGGGACAGGGGAACAATGAGCAGTTCTTC	CASSNPGQGNNEQFF	TRBD1	TRBV19	TRBJ2-1	-
TGTGCCAGCAGCGCCGGGACAGGTGAAGAGACCCAGTACTTC	CASSAGTGEETQYF	TRBD1	TRBV7-9	TRBJ2-5	-
TGTGCCAGCAGCTTGGCCGGGTCCGGTCCACCCCTCCACTTT	CASSLAGSGPPLHF	-	TRBV5-8	TRBJ1-6	few
TGTGCCAGCTCCAGGGGCAGGGGATCCGGGGAGCTGTTTTTT	CASSRGRGSGELFF	-	TRBV18	TRBJ2-2	-
TGTGCCAGTAGTACTTCAGGGTCCACTGAAGCTTTCTTT	CASSTSGSTEAFF	-	TRBV19	TRBJ1-1	once
TGTGCCAGCAGCCAAGATATGGACTGGGTAGCTTTCTTT	CASSQDMDWVAFF	-	TRBV14	TRBJ1-1	-
TGTGCCAGCAGCCTACTGGGGAGCCCTGGAAACACCATATATTTT	CASSLLGSPGNTIYF	-	TRBV7-2	TRBJ1-3	-
TGTGCCACCGAGAGCGGGGGGGCCAATGAGCAGTTCTTC	CATESGGANEQFF	TRBD2	TRBV27	TRBJ2-1	-
TGCGCCAGCAGTGAGGCAGGGGGCTATGGCTACACCTTC	CASSEAGGYGYTF	TRBD1	TRBV10-1	TRBJ1-2	-